This is a list of T cell receptor beta chains from one sample in a study of shared T cell receptors in the human thymus. Measured with immunoSEQ multiplex PCR; TCRdb has only the in-frame clones, and not every one. The profile shows roughly 500,000 clones, 75% to 80% of them singletons. Separately, the same data were catalogued under a study of human thymus T cells.

Sequences were obtained from thymocytes. Source of these receptors: a boy less than two years old with a congenital heart defect. Each CDR3 is given with its conserved first and last residue. The D gene is left open where the match is weak. Where a row states a size, it is once, few, many or the class of an expanded clone; other rows omit it.

V: TRBV27
size: .
D: .
J: TRBJ1-5
CDR3: CASSLSGVPLNQPQHF
DNA: TGTGCCAGCAGTTTATCCGGGGTCCCGCTCAATCAGCCCCAGCATTTT

V: TRBV27
size: once
D: TRBD2
J: TRBJ2-7
CDR3: CASSISGLENEQYF
DNA: TGTGCCAGCAGTATATCGGGACTAGAAAACGAGCAGTACTTC

V: TRBV7-9
size: .
D: .
J: TRBJ2-1
CDR3: CASSPRPGSWVYNEQFF
DNA: TGTGCCAGCAGCCCGCGTCCCGGGAGTTGGGTCTACAATGAGCAGTTCTTC

V: TRBV23-1
size: .
D: TRBD2
J: TRBJ2-2
CDR3: CASIFVSGRGTGELFF
DNA: TGCGCCAGCATATTCGTAAGCGGGAGAGGCACCGGGGAGCTGTTTTTT

V: TRBV30
size: few
D: TRBD2
J: TRBJ2-7
CDR3: CAWSTSGAYEQYF
DNA: TGTGCCTGGAGTACTAGCGGGGCCTACGAGCAGTACTTC

V: TRBV4-2
size: .
D: TRBD2
J: TRBJ2-7
CDR3: CASSQEASGRFGFYEQYF
DNA: TGTGCCAGCAGCCAAGAAGCGAGCGGGAGGTTCGGGTTCTACGAGCAGTACTTC

V: TRBV10-3
size: .
D: .
J: TRBJ2-5
CDR3: CAISVSQAQETQYF
DNA: TGTGCCATCAGTGTTTCCCAGGCGCAAGAGACCCAGTACTTC

V: TRBV27
size: once
D: TRBD2
J: TRBJ2-7
CDR3: CASNWGGPERPGYEQYF
DNA: TGTGCCAGCAACTGGGGGGGACCTGAGCGGCCAGGCTACGAGCAGTACTTC

V: TRBV30
size: .
D: .
J: TRBJ2-7
CDR3: CAWSQSEGDEQYF
DNA: TGTGCCTGGAGTCAGTCGGAGGGAGACGAGCAGTACTTC

V: TRBV27
size: .
D: TRBD1
J: TRBJ1-5
CDR3: CASSGGQGRNQPQHF
DNA: TGTGCCAGCAGTGGGGGACAGGGTCGGAATCAGCCCCAGCATTTT

V: TRBV30
size: .
D: .
J: TRBJ1-1
CDR3: CAWSLTLNTEAFF
DNA: TGTGCCTGGAGTTTAACACTGAACACTGAAGCTTTCTTT

V: TRBV5-8
size: .
D: TRBD2
J: TRBJ2-5
CDR3: CASSSSSGTSVEETQYF
DNA: TGTGCCAGCAGCTCCTCCTCCGGGACTAGCGTGGAGGAGACCCAGTACTTC

V: TRBV9
size: .
D: TRBD2
J: TRBJ2-5
CDR3: CASSVSGREGRGETQYF
DNA: TGTGCCAGCAGCGTATCGGGGCGGGAGGGCCGAGGAGAGACCCAGTACTTC

V: TRBV7-2
size: .
D: TRBD2
J: TRBJ2-7
CDR3: CASSQRGRAHSYEQYF
DNA: TGTGCCAGCAGCCAGCGCGGGAGGGCCCACTCCTACGAGCAGTACTTC

V: TRBV28
size: few
D: TRBD2
J: TRBJ2-7
CDR3: CASSLSGTSWGSFYEQYF
DNA: TGTGCCAGCAGTTTATCGGGGACTAGCTGGGGTTCTTTTTACGAGCAGTACTTC

V: TRBV4-1
size: once
D: .
J: TRBJ2-5
CDR3: CASTLRGGQGQETQYF
DNA: TGCGCCAGCACTCTCCGGGGGGGACAGGGCCAAGAGACCCAGTACTTC

V: TRBV6-1
size: .
D: TRBD2
J: TRBJ2-5
CDR3: CASSETSGGSGGTQYF
DNA: TGTGCCAGCAGTGAGACTAGCGGGGGGTCGGGGGGGACCCAGTACTTC

V: TRBV27
size: .
D: TRBD2
J: TRBJ2-1
CDR3: CASSFLNLAGDSYNEQFF
DNA: TGTGCCAGCAGTTTCCTCAATCTAGCGGGCGACTCCTACAATGAGCAGTTCTTC

V: TRBV4-3
size: .
D: TRBD1
J: TRBJ2-3
CDR3: CASSQDRWTGSQRSPTDTQYF
DNA: TGCGCCAGCAGCCAAGATAGATGGACAGGGTCTCAAAGGTCCCCCACAGATACGCAGTATTTT

V: TRBV4-2
size: .
D: TRBD2
J: TRBJ2-1
CDR3: CASSQDETSGSYEQFF
DNA: TGTGCCAGCAGCCAAGATGAGACTAGCGGGAGCTATGAGCAGTTCTTC

V: TRBV2
size: .
D: .
J: TRBJ1-1
CDR3: CASSPWGAGRGNTEAFF
DNA: TGTGCCAGCAGCCCGTGGGGGGCAGGGAGGGGGAACACTGAAGCTTTCTTT

V: TRBV7-9
size: once
D: .
J: TRBJ2-1
CDR3: CASSLMHSRSYNEQFF
DNA: TGTGCCAGCAGCTTAATGCACAGCCGCTCCTACAATGAGCAGTTCTTC

V: TRBV19
size: .
D: TRBD1
J: TRBJ1-5
CDR3: CASSPHTGTGSQPQHF
DNA: TGTGCCAGTAGTCCTCACACCGGGACAGGGTCCCAGCCCCAGCATTTT

V: TRBV19
size: .
D: .
J: TRBJ1-2
CDR3: CASTRTTFSGYTF
DNA: TGTGCCAGTACCCGAACAACCTTTTCGGGCTACACCTTC

V: TRBV19
size: .
D: TRBD2
J: TRBJ2-1
CDR3: CASSRPAAGGPGNEQFF
DNA: TGTGCCAGTAGTAGGCCGGCAGCGGGAGGTCCCGGCAATGAGCAGTTCTTC

V: TRBV7-3
size: .
D: .
J: TRBJ2-7
CDR3: CASSLRDRSQGGDEQYF
DNA: TGTGCCAGCAGCTTAAGGGACAGATCACAGGGAGGCGACGAGCAGTACTTC